This entry is about one T cell receptor (beta chain). The sample belongs to a study of human T cells and chemical hapten exposure. Attachment of unique molecular identifiers to individual cDNA molecules was performed in the library. MiXCR, applied by TCRdb to the RACE reads, yields one record per CDR3 protein. The table lists about 89,000 distinct CDR3 sequences, 9.5% to 11% of them singletons. The CDR3 is made up of 15 amino acids. Trimming removed 1 base at V and 6 bases at J, with 18 bases between. CDR1 is SQVTM and CDR2 is ANQGSEA in the germline V gene. The time point: patch test 2, 6 weeks after DPC sensitization. This sample's treatment: therapeutic diphenylcyclopropenone sensitization with weekly scalp DPC. The study extracted total RNA from unfractionated whole blood.

The V and J genes are TRBV29-1 and TRBJ1-1; the D gene is possibly TRBD1 (6 bases). The sample here was whole blood, taken in connection with sensitization to the hapten diphenylcyclopropenone (DPC). The clonotype originates from a middle-aged man with alopecia areata. Some clones in this sample may be carry-over from other donors' samples. In DNA form, the CDR3 reads TGCAGCGTTGAAGTCCCGGCAGGGGCAATCGCTGAAGCTTTCTTT. Amino acid sequence: CSVEVPAGAIAEAFF.